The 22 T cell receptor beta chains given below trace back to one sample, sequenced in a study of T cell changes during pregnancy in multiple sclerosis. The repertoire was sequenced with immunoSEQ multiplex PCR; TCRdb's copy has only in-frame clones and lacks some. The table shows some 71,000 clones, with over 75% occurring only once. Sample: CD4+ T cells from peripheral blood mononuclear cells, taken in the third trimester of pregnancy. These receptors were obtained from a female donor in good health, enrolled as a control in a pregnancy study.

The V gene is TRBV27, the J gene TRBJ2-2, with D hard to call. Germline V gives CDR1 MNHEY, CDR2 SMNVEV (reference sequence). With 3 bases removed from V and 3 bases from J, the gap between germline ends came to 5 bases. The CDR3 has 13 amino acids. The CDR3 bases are TGTGCCAGCAGTTTGTCGTACACCGGGGAGCTGTTTTTT. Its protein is CASSLSYTGELFF.

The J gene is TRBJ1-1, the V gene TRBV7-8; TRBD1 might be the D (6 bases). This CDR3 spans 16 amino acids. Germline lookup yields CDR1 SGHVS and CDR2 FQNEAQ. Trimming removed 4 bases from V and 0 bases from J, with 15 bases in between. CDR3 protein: CASSSLQGPMNTEAFF. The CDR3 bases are TGTGCCAGCAGCTCGCTACAGGGACCCATGAACACTGAAGCTTTCTTT.

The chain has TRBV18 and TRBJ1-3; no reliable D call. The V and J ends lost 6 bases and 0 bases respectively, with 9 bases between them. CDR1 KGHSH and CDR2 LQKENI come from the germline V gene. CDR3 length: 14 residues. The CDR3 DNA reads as TGTGCCAGCTCTATAAGGAGCTCTGGAAACACCATATATTTT. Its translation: CASSIRSSGNTIYF.

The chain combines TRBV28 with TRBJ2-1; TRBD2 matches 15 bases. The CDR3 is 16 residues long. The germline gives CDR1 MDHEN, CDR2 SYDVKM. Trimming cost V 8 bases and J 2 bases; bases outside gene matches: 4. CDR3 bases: TGTGCCAGCGGGACTAGCGGGGGGTTTACCTACAATGAGCAGTTCTTC. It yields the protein CASGTSGGFTYNEQFF. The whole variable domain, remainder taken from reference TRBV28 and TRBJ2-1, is DVKVTQSSRYLVKRTGEKVFLECVQDMDHENMFWYRQDPGLGLRLIYFSYDVKMKEKGDIPEGYSVSREKKERFSLILESASTNQTSMYLCASGTSGGFTYNEQFFGPGTRLTVL.

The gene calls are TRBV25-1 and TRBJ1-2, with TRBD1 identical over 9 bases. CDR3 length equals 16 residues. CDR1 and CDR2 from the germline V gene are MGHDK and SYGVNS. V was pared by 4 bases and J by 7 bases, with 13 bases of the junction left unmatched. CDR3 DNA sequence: TGTGCCAGCAGTGTCTCACCGGGACAGGGACGATTTGGCTACACCTTC. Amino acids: CASSVSPGQGRFGYTF.

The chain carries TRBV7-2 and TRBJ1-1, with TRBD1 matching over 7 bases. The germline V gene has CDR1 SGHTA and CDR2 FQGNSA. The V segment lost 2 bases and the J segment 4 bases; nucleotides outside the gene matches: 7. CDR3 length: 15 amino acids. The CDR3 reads CASSLRGQRGTEAFF. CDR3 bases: TGTGCCAGCAGCTTAAGGGGGCAAAGGGGCACTGAAGCTTTCTTT. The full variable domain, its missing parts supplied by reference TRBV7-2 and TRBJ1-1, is GAGVSQSPSNKVTEKGKDVELRCDPISGHTALYWYRQSLGQGLEFLIYFQGNSAPDKSGLPSDRFSAERTGGSVSTLTIQRTQQEDSAVYLCASSLRGQRGTEAFFGQGTRLTVV.

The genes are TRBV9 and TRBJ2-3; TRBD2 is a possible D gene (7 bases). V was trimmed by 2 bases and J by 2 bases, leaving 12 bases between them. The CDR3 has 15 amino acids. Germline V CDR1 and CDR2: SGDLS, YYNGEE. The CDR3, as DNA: TGTGCCAGCAGCGTGGCGGGGGCTTACACAGATACGCAGTATTTT. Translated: CASSVAGAYTDTQYF.

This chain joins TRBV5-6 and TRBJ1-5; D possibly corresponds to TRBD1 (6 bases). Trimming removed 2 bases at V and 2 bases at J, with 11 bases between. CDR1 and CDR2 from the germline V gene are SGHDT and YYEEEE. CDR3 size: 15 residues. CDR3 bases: TGTGCCAGCAGCTTCGGGGGGCTTGGCAATCAGCCCCAGCATTTT. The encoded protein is CASSFGGLGNQPQHF.

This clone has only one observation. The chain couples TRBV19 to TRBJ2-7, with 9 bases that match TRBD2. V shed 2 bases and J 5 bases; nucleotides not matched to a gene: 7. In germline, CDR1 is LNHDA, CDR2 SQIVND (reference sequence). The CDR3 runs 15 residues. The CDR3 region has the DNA TGTGCCAGTAGTATAAGGTCTAGCGGGGCCAACGAGCAGTACTTC. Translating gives CASSIRSSGANEQYF.

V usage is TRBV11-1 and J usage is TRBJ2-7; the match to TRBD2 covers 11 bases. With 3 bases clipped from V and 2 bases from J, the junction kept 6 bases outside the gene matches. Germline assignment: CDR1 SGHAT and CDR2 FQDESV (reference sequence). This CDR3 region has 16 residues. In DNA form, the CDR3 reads TGTGCCAGCAGCTTCGGGACTAGCGGCGAGACCTACGAGCAGTACTTC. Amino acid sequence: CASSFGTSGETYEQYF. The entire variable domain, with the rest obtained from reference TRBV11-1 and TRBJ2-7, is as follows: EAEVAQSPRYKITEKSQAVAFWCDPISGHATLYWYRQILGQGPELLVQFQDESVVDDSQLPKDRFSAERLKGVDSTLKIQPAELGDSAMYLCASSFGTSGETYEQYFGPGTRLTVT.

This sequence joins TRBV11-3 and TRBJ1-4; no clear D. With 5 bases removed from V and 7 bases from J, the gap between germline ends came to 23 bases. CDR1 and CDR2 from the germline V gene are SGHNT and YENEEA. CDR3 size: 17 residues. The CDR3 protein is CASSGTRVSLEGEKLFF. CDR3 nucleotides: TGTGCCAGCAGCGGAACTCGGGTTTCACTGGAGGGTGAAAAACTGTTTTTT.

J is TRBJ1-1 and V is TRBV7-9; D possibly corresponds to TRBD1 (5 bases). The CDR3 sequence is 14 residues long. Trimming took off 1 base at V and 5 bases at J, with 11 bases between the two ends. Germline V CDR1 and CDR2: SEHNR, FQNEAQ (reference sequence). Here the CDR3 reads CASSLELGRTEAFF. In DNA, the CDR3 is TGTGCCAGCAGCTTAGAATTGGGGCGAACTGAAGCTTTCTTT.

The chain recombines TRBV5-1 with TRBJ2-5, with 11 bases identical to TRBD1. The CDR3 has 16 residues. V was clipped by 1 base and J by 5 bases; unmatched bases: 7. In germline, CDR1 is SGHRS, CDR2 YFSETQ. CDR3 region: CASSLTRTGGEETQYF. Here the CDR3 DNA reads TGCGCCAGCAGCTTGACCCGGACAGGGGGCGAGGAGACCCAGTACTTC.

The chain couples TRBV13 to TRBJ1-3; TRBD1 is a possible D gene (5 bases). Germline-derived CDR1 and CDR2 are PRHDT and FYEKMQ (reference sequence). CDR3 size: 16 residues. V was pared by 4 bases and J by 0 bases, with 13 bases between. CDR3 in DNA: TGTGCCAGCAGCTCCCGACAGAAATCCTCTGGAAACACCATATATTTT. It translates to CASSSRQKSSGNTIYF. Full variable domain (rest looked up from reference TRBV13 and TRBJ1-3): AAGVIQSPRHLIKEKRETATLKCYPIPRHDTVYWYQQGPGQDPQFLISFYEKMQSDKGSIPDRFSAQQFSDYHSELNMSSLELGDSALYFCASSSRQKSSGNTIYFGEGSWLTVV.

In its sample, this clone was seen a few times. CDR3 region: CASSQVSTAGYGYTF. Written as DNA, the CDR3 is TGCGCCAGCAGCCAAGTTTCGACAGCTGGCTATGGCTACACCTTC. The rearrangement joins TRBV4-1 to TRBJ1-2; TRBD1 might be the D (5 bases). The V gene lost 1 base and the J gene lost 4 bases, with 13 bases spanning the gap. The V gene's germline CDR1 is MGHRA and CDR2 YSYEKL. The length of the CDR3 is 15 residues.

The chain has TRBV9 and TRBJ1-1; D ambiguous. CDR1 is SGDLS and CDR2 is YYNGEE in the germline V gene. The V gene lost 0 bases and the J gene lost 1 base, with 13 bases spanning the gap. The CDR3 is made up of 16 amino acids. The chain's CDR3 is CASSVDRFTRNTEAFF. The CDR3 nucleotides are TGTGCCAGCAGCGTAGACAGATTCACACGGAACACTGAAGCTTTCTTT.

CDR3 sequence: CAWLKNGETQYF. CDR3 nucleotides: TGTGCCTGGTTGAAAAACGGAGAGACCCAGTACTTC. The chain combines TRBV30 with TRBJ2-5, with D hard to call. Trimming stripped 5 bases from V and 4 bases from J, with 11 bases between. Germline CDR1 reads GTSNPN; CDR2 reads SVGIG (reference sequence). The CDR3 has 12 residues.

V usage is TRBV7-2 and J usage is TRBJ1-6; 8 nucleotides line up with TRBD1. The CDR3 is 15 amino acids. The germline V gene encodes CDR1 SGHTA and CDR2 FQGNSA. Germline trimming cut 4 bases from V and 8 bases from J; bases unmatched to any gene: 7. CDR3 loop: CASSSAGGLDSPLHF. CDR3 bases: TGTGCCAGCAGCTCTGCAGGGGGCCTGGATTCACCCCTCCACTTT.

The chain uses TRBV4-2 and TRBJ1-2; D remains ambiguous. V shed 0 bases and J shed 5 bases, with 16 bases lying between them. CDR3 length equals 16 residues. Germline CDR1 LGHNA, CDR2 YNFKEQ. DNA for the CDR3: TGTGCCAGCAGCCAAGATGGTCTGGGCAGCTTTTATGGCTACACCTTC. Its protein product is CASSQDGLGSFYGYTF.

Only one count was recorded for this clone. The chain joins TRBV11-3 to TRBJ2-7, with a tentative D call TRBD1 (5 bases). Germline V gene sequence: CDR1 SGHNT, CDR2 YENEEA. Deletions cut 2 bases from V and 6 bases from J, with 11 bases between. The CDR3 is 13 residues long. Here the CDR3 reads CASSLFREAEQYF. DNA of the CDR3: TGTGCCAGCAGCTTATTCAGGGAAGCCGAGCAGTACTTC.

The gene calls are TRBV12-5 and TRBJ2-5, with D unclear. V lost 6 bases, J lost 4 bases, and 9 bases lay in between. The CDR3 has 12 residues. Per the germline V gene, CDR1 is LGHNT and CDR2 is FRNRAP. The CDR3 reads CASGTSGETQYF. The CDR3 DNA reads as TGTGCTAGTGGCACCTCGGGAGAGACCCAGTACTTC.

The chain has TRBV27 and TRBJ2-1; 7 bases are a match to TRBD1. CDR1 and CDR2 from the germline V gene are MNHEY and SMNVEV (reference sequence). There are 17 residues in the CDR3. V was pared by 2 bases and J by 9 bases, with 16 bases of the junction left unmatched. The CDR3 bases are TGTGCCAGCAGTTTACTTACCGGGACAGAATACGGAGGTGAGCAGTTCTTC. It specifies CASSLLTGTEYGGEQFF.